The present entry profiles one TCR beta chain with its context. Its antigen is undetermined. With 0 bases removed from V and 2 bases from J, the gap between germline ends came to 14 bases. Looked up from germline, CDR1 is SGHTA and CDR2 is FQGNSA. This CDR3 is 17 amino acids long. The data stem from a study of blood T cells in healthy people across ages. Broader study findings: Older individuals had lower TCR beta diversity per million T cells (the decline was roughly linear).

A second roughly 7 to 12 cycle PCR used barcoded and J-beta primers. Every cDNA was tagged by a template-switch adaptor with 12 random nucleotides. There were at least 2.5 million CDR3-containing paired-end reads obtained from each sample. TCRdb passed the 5' RACE reads through MiXCR, listing each CDR3 protein once. The sample includes roughly 1.5 million distinct CDR3 sequences, 42% of them seen just once. This clonotype was sampled from a woman aged 18-29 years in good health. V usage is TRBV7-2 and J usage is TRBJ2-4, with D tentatively TRBD2 (6 bases). Material: blood. CDR3 region: CASSLAPGSRSKNIQYF. The CDR3 coding sequence is TGTGCCAGCAGCTTAGCGCCCGGGAGTAGATCCAAAAACATTCAGTACTTC. The full variable domain, completed using reference TRBV7-2 and TRBJ2-4, is GAGVSQSPSNKVTEKGKDVELRCDPISGHTALYWYRQSLGQGLEFLIYFQGNSAPDKSGLPSDRFSAERTGGSVSTLTIQRTQQEDSAVYLCASSLAPGSRSKNIQYFGAGTRLSVL.